Listed here are 30 T cell receptor beta chains from one sample, sequenced in a study of regulatory T cells in long-lasting Graves disease. HTBI primers from iRepertoire and Arm-PCR of CDR3 regions yielded the TCR beta libraries. MiXCR was run by TCRdb on the multiplex PCR reads, yielding one entry per CDR3 protein. The sample includes 350,000 to 450,000 distinct CDR3 sequences, around 21% of them seen just once. Regarding time point: persistent/refractory GD, antithyroid drugs over 5 years with positive TRAb. RNA from PBMCs was the source of the TCR library. The sequencing here drew on peripheral blood mononuclear cells (PBMCs), taken when the disease was refractory, from a patient treated with antithyroid drugs. These receptors all come from a female donor with Graves disease.

In this sample, this clonotype turned up a few times. The rearrangement links TRBV27 to TRBJ2-2; the D is unclear. Germline CDR1 reads MNHEY; CDR2 reads SMNVEV (reference sequence). The CDR3 has 15 amino acids. Between the trimmed V and J ends, which lost 2 bases and 2 bases, there was a span of 9 bases. CDR3 in amino acids: CASSLILGNTGELFF. The CDR3 DNA is TGTGCCAGCAGTTTAATCTTGGGCAACACCGGGGAGCTGTTTTTT.

About this clonotype: A much larger clone sits a single nucleotide away, making a read error possible. This rearrangement joins TRBV13 to TRBJ2-7, with a weak D call TRBD1 (6 bases). CDR3 length: 12 amino acids. Germline V gives CDR1 PRHDT, CDR2 FYEKMQ (reference sequence). The CDR3 DNA is TGTGTCAGCAGGGGTTACGGTAACGAGCAGTACTTC. Its translation: CVSRGYGNEQYF.

About this clonotype itself: In this CDR3 the conserved last residue, phenylalanine or tryptophan, is missing, so a read error is likely. The V call is TRBV6-1, the J call TRBJ2-2; 7 positions agree with TRBD2. CDR1 is MNHNS and CDR2 is SASEGT in the germline V gene. This CDR3 is built from 16 residues. With 6 bases clipped from V and 6 bases from J, the junction kept 13 bases outside the gene matches. CDR3 amino acids: CASSPPGLGGAGELFL. Written as DNA, the CDR3 is TGTGCCAGCAGCCCTCCTGGACTAGGAGGGGCCGGGGAGCTGTTTCTT.

This clonotype was counted at least ten times. The genes are TRBV11-2 and TRBJ2-7, with 7 positions matching TRBD2. V was clipped by 4 bases and J by 6 bases; unmatched bases: 12. The germline CDR1 and CDR2 sequences are SGHAT and FQNNGV. This CDR3 is 15 amino acids long. As DNA, the CDR3 is TGTGCCAGCAGCTGGATGGGTGGCGGGAGTGGCGAGCAGTACTTC. Its protein is CASSWMGGGSGEQYF.

This clonotype was detected only a few times. The chain is built from TRBV28 and TRBJ1-3; D might be TRBD1 (6 bases). With 8 bases removed from V and 0 bases from J, the gap between germline ends came to 17 bases. This CDR3 contains 16 residues. Germline V gene sequence: CDR1 MDHEN, CDR2 SYDVKM. This CDR3 is CASASFRRGSGNTIYF. CDR3 DNA sequence: TGTGCCAGCGCTTCCTTTCGCAGGGGCTCTGGAAACACCATATATTTT.

This clonotype was counted only a few times. The chain couples TRBV6-1 to TRBJ2-2; D unclear. Trimming took off 4 bases at V and 5 bases at J, with 11 bases between the two ends. Germline CDR1 is MNHNS and CDR2 is SASEGT. The CDR3 totals 14 residues. Here the CDR3 DNA reads TGTGCCAGCAGTGGGACGGTGAGGACCGGGGAGCTGTTTTTT. Translating gives CASSGTVRTGELFF.

The V call is TRBV5-1, the J call TRBJ2-5, with D perhaps matching TRBD2 (7 bases). V lost 4 bases to trimming and J lost 1 base, with 14 bases between them. CDR3 size: 15 residues. Germline loops: CDR1 SGHRS, CDR2 YFSETQ. The CDR3 spells CASSGGGGGQETQYF. The CDR3 DNA reads TGCGCCAGCAGCGGGGGAGGGGGAGGCCAAGAGACCCAGTACTTC.

The sample holds a few counts of this clonotype. V and J are TRBV28 and TRBJ2-3; no definite D call. The V end was cut by 7 bases, the J end by 6 bases, with 8 bases between. The V gene's germline CDR1 is MDHEN and CDR2 SYDVKM. The length of the CDR3 is 11 residues. The CDR3 reads CASKGSDTQYF. The CDR3 DNA reads TGTGCCAGCAAGGGCTCCGATACGCAGTATTTT. Using reference TRBV28 and TRBJ2-3 for the parts outside the CDR3, the full variable domain is DVKVTQSSRYLVKRTGEKVFLECVQDMDHENMFWYRQDPGLGLRLIYFSYDVKMKEKGDIPEGYSVSREKKERFSLILESASTNQTSMYLCASKGSDTQYFGPGTRLTVL.

This clonotype occurred many times. V gene TRBV6-1 combines with J gene TRBJ1-5; D not resolved. The CDR3 is 12 residues long. Germline V gene data show CDR1 as MNHNS and CDR2 as SASEGT. Trimming left V 4 bases short and J 7 bases short, with 8 bases between. For the CDR3, the DNA is TGTGCCAGCAGTGCCCCCCCCCAGCCCCAGCATTTT. Translated, it gives CASSAPPQPQHF.

This clonotype has just a few counts. The CDR3 reads CAYSTGLRSPLHF. The CDR3 DNA reads as TGTGCCTATTCGACAGGGTTACGGTCACCCCTCCACTTT. The chain is built from TRBV30 and TRBJ1-6; 7 bases fit TRBD1. The CDR3 extends over 13 amino acids. V lost 7 bases to trimming and J lost 10 bases; unmatched junction nucleotides: 10. The germline V gene has CDR1 GTSNPN and CDR2 SVGIG (reference sequence). Variable domain in full (rest from reference TRBV30 and TRBJ1-6): SQTIHQWPATLVQPVGSPLSLECTVEGTSNPNLYWYRQAAGRGLQLLFYSVGIGQISSEVPQNLSASRPQDRQFILSSKKLLLSDSGFYLCAYSTGLRSPLHFGNGTRLTVT.

The rearrangement joins TRBV6-1 to TRBJ1-1; 8 bases are shared with TRBD1. Germline lookup yields CDR1 MNHNS and CDR2 SASEGT. CDR3 size: 13 residues. V trimming: 6 bases; J trimming: 7 bases; junction bases outside the gene matches: 7. The CDR3 DNA reads as TGTGCCAGCAGCAGGGACAGGTTTTATGAAGCTTTCTTT. It codes for CASSRDRFYEAFF.

This clonotype was seen repeatedly, ten times or more. This sequence joins TRBV7-2 and TRBJ2-7, with TRBD1 matching 7 bases. This CDR3 contains 15 residues. In germline, CDR1 is SGHTA, CDR2 FQGNSA. Trimming cost V 3 bases and J 2 bases; bases outside gene matches: 7. The CDR3 region has the DNA TGTGCCAGCAGCTTCACGACAGGGCCTACCTACGAGCAGTACTTC. Protein sequence: CASSFTTGPTYEQYF.

The chain is built from TRBV5-5 and TRBJ1-2; D is undetermined. This CDR3 is 15 amino acids long. Trimming removed 4 bases at V and 0 bases at J, with 13 bases between. Germline V gene sequence: CDR1 SGHKS, CDR2 YYEKEE (reference sequence). CDR3 loop: CASSLESLANYGYTF. The CDR3 DNA is TGTGCCAGCAGCCTAGAGAGCTTAGCTAACTATGGCTACACCTTC.

To note about this clonotype: A much larger clone differs from this one at a single base, so this may be a read error. J is TRBJ1-1 and V is TRBV6-2 or TRBV6-3, with a possible D match to TRBD1 (5 bases). CDR3 length equals 15 residues. Per germline, CDR1 MNHEY and CDR2 SVGEGT. Deletions cut 11 bases from V and 0 bases from J, with 19 bases between. The CDR3 region is CAGTYSDRLNTEAFF. As DNA, the CDR3 is TGTGCCGGCACCTACTCAGACAGATTGAACACTGAAGCTTTCTTT.

V is TRBV20-1 and J is TRBJ2-5; no definite D call. This CDR3 is built from 12 residues. Germline V gene sequence: CDR1 DFQATT, CDR2 SNEGSKA (reference sequence). V lost 3 bases, J lost 12 bases, and 17 bases lay in between. The CDR3 coding sequence is TGCAGTGCTAGTTTTCAGCAACCGACGGAGTACTTC. Translation gives CSASFQQPTEYF.

This clonotype was recorded many times. The genes are TRBV6-2 or TRBV6-3 and TRBJ1-4; no clear D gene. This CDR3 is 12 amino acids long. The V end lost 6 bases, the J end lost 7 bases, and 9 bases lay between the germline ends. Germline V gene lookup returns CDR1 MNHEY and CDR2 SVGEGT. The CDR3 spells CASSHPGEKLFF. In DNA form, the CDR3 reads TGTGCCAGCAGCCACCCCGGTGAAAAACTGTTTTTT.

This chain connects TRBV27 to TRBJ2-3; D uncertain. The CDR3 is 15 amino acids. Germline values: CDR1 MNHEY, CDR2 SMNVEV (reference sequence). Trimming pared 5 bases from V and 1 base from J, leaving 13 bases between. CDR3 in DNA: TGTGCCAGCAGTGTCTACCCCACTCGCACAGATACGCAGTATTTT. As protein: CASSVYPTRTDTQYF.

This clonotype was seen ten or more times. The chain recombines TRBV6-2 or TRBV6-3 with TRBJ1-6, with 9 bases lining up with TRBD1. The germline CDR1 and CDR2 sequences are MNHEY and SVGEGT. V gave up 6 bases and J gave up 7 bases; unmatched junction bases: 4. This CDR3 is built from 14 residues. The CDR3 loop reads CASSGQGRNSPLHF. Here the CDR3 DNA reads TGTGCCAGCAGCGGACAGGGGAGGAATTCACCCCTCCACTTT.

The table lists this clonotype with a few counts. CDR3 region: CASTRGLSVNEQFF. The CDR3 DNA sequence: TGTGCCAGCACGCGGGGACTGTCAGTCAATGAGCAGTTCTTC. The chain employs TRBV12-3 or TRBV12-4 and TRBJ2-1; a weak D match, TRBD2 (6 bases). The CDR3 consists of 14 residues. Trimming cost V 7 bases and J 6 bases, with 16 bases left between them.

There are many counts of this clonotype. The chain carries TRBV7-2 and TRBJ1-2, with TRBD1 as a possible D gene (6 bases). Germline CDR1 and CDR2: SGHTA and FQGNSA. V was shortened by 1 base and J by 3 bases, with 9 bases between the two germline ends. The CDR3 extends over 14 amino acids. CDR3 coding DNA: TGTGCCAGCAGCTTAGGAGGGGGACACTATGGCTACACCTTC. It translates to CASSLGGGHYGYTF.

This clonotype was counted only a few times. This sequence joins TRBV12-3 or TRBV12-4 and TRBJ2-6; TRBD1 matches at 7 bases. With 7 bases clipped from V and 0 bases from J, the junction kept 15 bases outside the gene matches. This CDR3 spans 19 amino acids. CDR3 protein: CASNDPVWDRASGANVLTF. As DNA, the CDR3 is TGTGCCAGCAACGATCCGGTCTGGGACAGAGCCTCTGGGGCCAACGTCCTGACTTTC.

In its sample, this clonotype was seen a few times. One junction end does not reproduce the germline sequence, and a read error may be involved. The rearrangement joins TRBV28 to TRBJ2-5, with 7 bases that match TRBD1. CDR3 length: 13 residues. The germline CDR1 and CDR2 sequences are MDHEN and SYDVKM. As DNA, the CDR3 is TGTGCCAGCAGTTTTCTAACCCGGGACAGCCCCATTTTC. Amino acids: CASSFLTRDSPIF.

This clonotype was seen repeatedly, ten times or more. The CDR3, as DNA: TGTGCCAGCAGTCTAACCACTTTGGGACACAATGAAGCTTTCTTT. Protein product: CASSLTTLGHNEAFF. The J gene is TRBJ1-1, the V gene TRBV27, with TRBD1 as a possible D gene (6 bases). Trimming removed 5 bases at V and 7 bases at J, with 20 bases between. Germline V gene lookup returns CDR1 MNHEY and CDR2 SMNVEV (reference sequence). This CDR3 comprises 15 residues.

This clonotype was seen at least ten times. This chain uses TRBV7-2 with TRBJ2-7, with D tentatively TRBD2 (6 bases). V was clipped by 5 bases and J by 6 bases, with 14 bases between them. From germline, CDR1 is SGHTA and CDR2 FQGNSA. This CDR3 is 13 amino acids long. The CDR3 sequence is CASSLGGAGEQYF. The CDR3 nucleotides read TGTGCCAGCAGCCTCGGGGGAGCTGGCGAGCAGTACTTC. The whole variable domain, filled in from reference TRBV7-2 and TRBJ2-7, reads GAGVSQSPSNKVTEKGKDVELRCDPISGHTALYWYRQSLGQGLEFLIYFQGNSAPDKSGLPSDRFSAERTGGSVSTLTIQRTQQEDSAVYLCASSLGGAGEQYFGPGTRLTVT.

Here the CDR3 reads CASSFLRQGASNEQFF. Written as DNA, the CDR3 is TGTGCCAGCAGTTTCTTGCGCCAGGGGGCTTCCAATGAGCAGTTCTTC. The V and J genes are TRBV28 and TRBJ2-1; TRBD1 matches at 8 bases. Germline V gene sequence: CDR1 MDHEN, CDR2 SYDVKM. The CDR3 is 16 residues long. With V trimmed by 3 bases and J by 6 bases, 10 bases remained unmatched.

This clonotype was seen ten or more times. The rearrangement joins TRBV7-2 to TRBJ2-7; 10 positions agree with TRBD2. The germline V gene encodes CDR1 SGHTA and CDR2 FQGNSA. The V and J ends lost 5 bases and 6 bases, in that order; junction bases with no gene match: 10. This CDR3 spans 15 amino acids. DNA of the CDR3: TGTGCCAGCAGCGAACAAGGGCTAGCGGGAGCCGAGCAGTACTTC. It specifies CASSEQGLAGAEQYF.

This clonotype was counted between two and nine times. The genes are TRBV6-1 and TRBJ1-1; D unclear. This CDR3 has 13 residues. CDR1 is MNHNS and CDR2 is SASEGT in the germline V gene. V was cut by 6 bases and J by 3 bases, with 11 bases left in between. The CDR3 DNA is TGTGCCAGCAGGCAAACAGCGCACACTGAAGCTTTCTTT. It is translated as CASRQTAHTEAFF.

This chain connects TRBV7-9 to TRBJ1-5; TRBD1 matches 10 bases. Germline CDR1 is SEHNR and CDR2 is FQNEAQ (reference sequence). The CDR3 runs 14 residues. Trimming at V came to 5 bases and at J to 7 bases, leaving 5 bases not matched to a gene. The CDR3 DNA follows: TGTGCCAGCAGCGCCGGGACAGGGGAACAGCCCCAGCATTTT. Protein: CASSAGTGEQPQHF.

The CDR3 is CASSLGWDSENIQYF. Written as DNA, the CDR3 is TGTGCCAGCAGCTTAGGATGGGACTCGGAAAACATTCAGTACTTC. This sequence joins TRBV7-2 and TRBJ2-4; D perhaps matches TRBD2 (6 bases). Trimming stripped 1 base from V and 5 bases from J, with 12 bases between. The CDR3 is 15 residues long. Looked up from germline, CDR1 is SGHTA and CDR2 is FQGNSA.

CDR3 in amino acids: CSAEGLSGRNEQYF. The DNA for the CDR3 is TGCAGTGCGGAAGGACTTAGCGGGAGGAACGAGCAGTACTTC. This chain links TRBV20-1 with TRBJ2-7, with 10 bases lining up with TRBD2. CDR1 is DFQATT and CDR2 is SNEGSKA in the germline V gene (reference sequence). The CDR3 is 14 amino acids. V trimming: 6 bases; J trimming: 5 bases; junction bases outside the gene matches: 10.